This entry lists 17 T cell receptor beta chains sequenced from one sample in a study of T cells in Graves' hyperthyroidism and ophthalmopathy. The CDR3 regions of TCR beta were amplified from RNA transcripts. A set of HTBI primers served as the primers for a first-round RT-PCR of the TCR CDR3. MiXCR, applied by TCRdb to the multiplex PCR reads, yields one record per CDR3 protein. The table shows under 400,000 distinct CDR3 sequences, with 15% to 20% occurring only once. Sequencing used blood. Source of these receptors: a woman aged 40 to 50 with Graves' ophthalmopathy.

The chain employs TRBV4-3 and TRBJ2-7, with TRBD2 matching 7 bases. This CDR3 has 15 residues. Trimming cost V 0 bases and J 2 bases; bases outside gene matches: 4. The germline V gene encodes CDR1 LGHNA and CDR2 YSLEER. In DNA, the CDR3 is TGCGCCAGCAGCCAAGATACCAGCGGGGCCTACGAGCAGTACTTC. Translating it yields CASSQDTSGAYEQYF.

V usage is TRBV4-1 and J usage is TRBJ2-7, with TRBD1 matching 9 bases. CDR3 length equals 16 residues. Per germline, CDR1 MGHRA and CDR2 YSYEKL. After removal of 2 bases from V and 0 bases from J, the junction contained 5 bases not matched to a gene. The chain's CDR3 is CASSQPETGGSYEQYF. DNA of the CDR3: TGCGCCAGCAGCCAACCAGAGACAGGGGGCTCCTACGAGCAGTACTTC.

V is TRBV29-1 and J is TRBJ2-7; TRBD2 is a possible D gene (6 bases). Trimming removed 7 bases from V and 7 bases from J, with 20 bases in between. The CDR3 covers 13 residues. Germline V gene sequence: CDR1 SQVTM, CDR2 ANQGSEA. The CDR3 spells CSGGDGPLGEQYF. The CDR3, as DNA: TGCAGCGGGGGGGACGGCCCTCTGGGAGAGCAGTACTTC.

This clonotype was detected many times. The chain couples TRBV12-5 to TRBJ2-2; 7 nucleotides match TRBD2. V lost 3 bases and J lost 6; bases outside the gene matches: 1. The CDR3 runs 13 residues. The germline V gene has CDR1 LGHNT and CDR2 FRNRAP. The CDR3 DNA reads as TGTGCTAGTGGTTTAAGCGGGGCCGGGGAGCTGTTTTTT. Its protein product is CASGLSGAGELFF.

The V call is TRBV6-1, the J call TRBJ1-3; TRBD1 might be the D (5 bases). The CDR3 covers 16 residues. The germline CDR1 and CDR2 sequences are MNHNS and SASEGT. V gave up 0 bases and J gave up 0 bases, with 9 bases separating them. The CDR3 coding sequence is TGTGCCAGCAGTGAAGCAGAAAGGGGCTCTGGAAACACCATATATTTT. Protein product: CASSEAERGSGNTIYF.

This clonotype was recorded many times. V and J are TRBV12-3 or TRBV12-4 and TRBJ2-5, with D perhaps TRBD1 or TRBD2 (5 bases each). The ends were cut back, 6 bases at V and 5 bases at J, with 22 bases in the middle. This CDR3 comprises 16 residues. CDR3 coding DNA: TGTGCCAGCAGCCCCGTTCCGAGGGGTTCGGTGGAGACCCAGTACTTC. Translating gives CASSPVPRGSVETQYF.

The rearrangement joins TRBV7-9 to TRBJ2-7; tentatively, D is TRBD2 (6 bases). Germline assignment: CDR1 SEHNR and CDR2 FQNEAQ (reference sequence). The CDR3 consists of 15 residues. V was shortened by 5 bases and J by 7 bases, with 21 bases between the two germline ends. The CDR3 DNA reads TGTGCCAGCAGCGTCAGGGACTTTAATAGAGGAGAGCAGTACTTC. As protein: CASSVRDFNRGEQYF.

This clonotype was seen many times. The chain employs TRBV28 and TRBJ2-7; no firm D call. This CDR3 is built from 13 residues. With 1 base removed from V and 7 bases from J, the gap between germline ends came to 11 bases. CDR1 and CDR2 from the germline V gene are MDHEN and SYDVKM. The CDR3 is CASSLSSPKEQYF. As DNA, the CDR3 is TGTGCCAGCAGTTTATCCAGTCCCAAGGAGCAGTACTTC.

This clonotype was seen ten or more times. V is TRBV28 and J is TRBJ1-1; no definite D call. Germline CDR1 and CDR2: MDHEN and SYDVKM. The CDR3 is 11 residues long. Deletions cut 10 bases from V and 11 bases from J, with 17 bases between. CDR3 DNA sequence: TGTGCCACCCGGGAAGTCCTTGGGGCTTTCTTT. This sequence encodes CATREVLGAFF. Drawing the rest from reference TRBV28 and TRBJ1-1, the complete variable domain is DVKVTQSSRYLVKRTGEKVFLECVQDMDHENMFWYRQDPGLGLRLIYFSYDVKMKEKGDIPEGYSVSREKKERFSLILESASTNQTSMYLCATREVLGAFFGQGTRLTVV.

This clonotype was observed at least ten times. The chain links TRBV6-1 to TRBJ1-1, with TRBD1 matching 9 bases. With V trimmed by 7 bases and J by 5 bases, 8 bases remained unmatched. Germline V gives CDR1 MNHNS, CDR2 SASEGT. This CDR3 has 14 amino acids. The CDR3 loop reads CASNLQGARTEAFF. DNA for the CDR3: TGTGCCAGCAATCTACAGGGGGCGAGGACTGAAGCTTTCTTT.

This clonotype was counted at least ten times. V usage is TRBV2 and J usage is TRBJ2-7, with TRBD1 matching 7 bases. Germline CDR1 and CDR2: SNHLY and FYNNEI. The CDR3 totals 13 residues. The ends lost 6 bases at V and 3 bases at J; junction bases unmatched: 5. The DNA of the CDR3 is TGTGCCAGCAGACAGGGACAGCTCTACGAGCAGTACTTC. It yields the protein CASRQGQLYEQYF. Drawing the rest from reference TRBV2 and TRBJ2-7, the complete variable domain is EPEVTQTPSHQVTQMGQEVILRCVPISNHLYFYWYRQILGQKVEFLVSFYNNEISEKSEIFDDQFSVERPDGSNFTLKIRSTKLEDSAMYFCASRQGQLYEQYFGPGTRLTVT.

This clonotype was observed at least ten times. The chain is built from TRBV11-2 and TRBJ2-7, with TRBD2 matching over 11 bases. V shed 7 bases, J shed 4 bases, and the junction held 6 bases outside the gene matches. Germline V gene data show CDR1 as SGHAT and CDR2 as FQNNGV. CDR3 size: 14 residues. The CDR3, as DNA: TGTGCCAGCACCCCGACTAGCGGGACTTACGAGCAGTACTTC. It codes for CASTPTSGTYEQYF.

This clonotype was found many times. The gene calls are TRBV12-3 or TRBV12-4 and TRBJ2-5; no definite D call. This CDR3 has 12 amino acids. V gave up 1 base and J gave up 3 bases, with 3 bases separating them. DNA of the CDR3: TGTGCCAGCAGTTTAGGAGAAGAGACCCAGTACTTC. Its protein product is CASSLGEETQYF.

The table lists this clonotype with many counts. The chain has TRBV4-1 and TRBJ1-2; 7 nucleotides match TRBD1. The CDR3 has 14 residues. V was pared by 3 bases and J by 3 bases, with 4 bases of the junction left unmatched. The germline gives CDR1 MGHRA, CDR2 YSYEKL. CDR3 loop: CASSHNQGDYGYTF. The DNA for the CDR3 is TGCGCCAGCAGCCATAATCAGGGGGACTATGGCTACACCTTC.

This clonotype was counted only a few times. V and J are TRBV12-3 or TRBV12-4 and TRBJ2-7, with D unresolved. Trimming removed 3 bases from V and 9 bases from J, with 21 bases in between. The CDR3 loop spans 15 amino acids. CDR3 DNA sequence: TGTGCCAGCAGTTTTTTCCCCCCTTTGCCCCTGGGGCAGTACTTC. Residues: CASSFFPPLPLGQYF.

This chain uses TRBV12-3 or TRBV12-4 with TRBJ2-5; 9 bases are shared with TRBD1. After removal of 1 base from V and 5 bases from J, the junction contained 8 bases not matched to a gene. This CDR3 comprises 16 residues. CDR3 loop: CASSLVMGQGGETQYF. In DNA form, the CDR3 reads TGTGCCAGCAGTTTAGTAATGGGACAGGGAGGCGAGACCCAGTACTTC.

This clonotype was recorded a few times. The V gene is TRBV6-2 or TRBV6-3, the J gene TRBJ1-1; D not resolved. The CDR3 spans 15 residues. Germline V lookup: CDR1 MNHEY, CDR2 SVGEGT. V lost 0 bases to trimming and J lost 4 bases, with 12 bases between them. CDR3 DNA sequence: TGTGCCAGCAGTTACTCGGGTTCCAGTGGCACTGAAGCTTTCTTT. It specifies CASSYSGSSGTEAFF.